This entry is about one T cell receptor beta chain. As yet, its antigen is unknown. At one boundary the junction diverges from the germline segment, which might be a read error. This record comes from a study of CD8+ T cells in alopecia areata. Study in general: Treated individuals took tofacitinib by mouth, 5 to 10 mg twice daily. Study-level results: Higher clonality was seen in lesional scalp than in normal scalp, especially in alopecia totalis/universalis. Against the mouse data, patients shared TCRs less clearly, possibly for HLA reasons.

RNA was isolated and reverse transcribed to cDNA, the sequencing template. The protocol was immunoSEQ multiplex PCR, while the TCRdb copy is restricted to in-frame clones and leaves out a portion. The sample holds around 250,000 clones, 67% seen once. The CDR3 contains 14 residues. CDR1 is SGHDT, CDR2 YYEEEE, per germline. The TCR originated in a human donor with alopecia areata. This chain connects TRBV5-6 to TRBJ1-5; a possible D gene is TRBD1 (6 bases). The source was CD4+ T cells sorted from blood, collected at week 0. Here the CDR3 reads CASSLKTGKQPQHF. The CDR3 coding sequence is TGTGCCAGCAGCTTAAAGACAGGCAAACAGCCCCAGCATTTT. The entire variable domain, with the rest obtained from reference TRBV5-6 and TRBJ1-5, is as follows: DAGVTQSPTHLIKTRGQQVTLRCSPKSGHDTVSWYQQALGQGPQFIFQYYEEEERQRGNFPDRFSGHQFPNYSSELNVNALLLGDSALYLCASSLKTGKQPQHFGDGTRLSIL.